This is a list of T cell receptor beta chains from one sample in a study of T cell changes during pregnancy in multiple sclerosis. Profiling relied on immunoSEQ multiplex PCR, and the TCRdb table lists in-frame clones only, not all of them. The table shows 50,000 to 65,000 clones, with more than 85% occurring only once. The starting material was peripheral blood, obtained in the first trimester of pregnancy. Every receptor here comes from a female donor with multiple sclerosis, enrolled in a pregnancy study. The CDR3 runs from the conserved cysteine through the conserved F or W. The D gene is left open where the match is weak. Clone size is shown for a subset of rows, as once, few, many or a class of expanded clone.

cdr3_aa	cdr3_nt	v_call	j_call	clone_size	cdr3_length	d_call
CASSPRGTDTQYF	TGTGCCAGCAGTCCCCGGGGTACAGATACGCAGTATTTT	TRBV27	TRBJ2-3	few	13	.
CASSQDRPRLAGFHYEQYF	TGCGCCAGCAGCCAAGATCGCCCCCGACTAGCGGGCTTCCACTACGAGCAGTACTTC	TRBV4-1	TRBJ2-7	once	19	TRBD2
CASSIQGGSNQPQHF	TGTGCCAGTAGTATCCAGGGAGGAAGCAATCAGCCCCAGCATTTT	TRBV19	TRBJ1-5	.	15	.
CAISAGTSGGSYEQYF	TGTGCCATCAGTGCCGGGACTAGCGGGGGCTCCTACGAGCAGTACTTC	TRBV10-3	TRBJ2-7	.	16	TRBD2
CAISGASGGAYQETQYF	TGTGCCATCAGTGGGGCTAGCGGGGGTGCGTACCAAGAGACCCAGTACTTC	TRBV10-3	TRBJ2-5	.	17	TRBD2
CASSPTGSGRYQETQYF	TGTGCCAGCAGCCCCACGGGTAGCGGGAGGTACCAAGAGACCCAGTACTTC	TRBV5-4	TRBJ2-5	.	17	TRBD2
CASSEGLLSNQPQHF	TGTGCCAGCAGTGAAGGTCTCCTTAGCAATCAGCCCCAGCATTTT	TRBV6-1	TRBJ1-5	.	15	.
CASSKEDRGLGYNSPLHF	TGTGCCAGCAGCAAAGAGGACAGGGGGCTTGGGTATAATTCACCCCTCCACTTT	TRBV21-1	TRBJ1-6	.	18	.
CASSHLSQGPNQPQHF	TGCGCCAGCAGCCACCTATCACAGGGGCCGAATCAGCCCCAGCATTTT	TRBV4-1	TRBJ1-5	.	16	TRBD1
CASSLGPKEKLFF	TGTGCCAGCAGCTTAGGCCCCAAGGAAAAACTGTTTTTT	TRBV7-3	TRBJ1-4	once	13	.
CASSGGTANTEAFF	TGTGCCAGCAGTGGCGGGACAGCTAACACTGAAGCTTTCTTT	TRBV6-1	TRBJ1-1	.	14	TRBD1
CASSLLTSGSREQFF	TGTGCCAGCAGCTTATTGACTAGCGGCTCCAGGGAGCAGTTCTTC	TRBV7-6	TRBJ2-1	.	15	TRBD2
CASSPKRASGGIQETQYF	TGTGCCAGCAGCCCGAAGCGCGCTAGCGGGGGAATCCAAGAGACCCAGTACTTC	TRBV4-2	TRBJ2-5	.	18	TRBD2
CASTVWGVNQPQHF	TGTGCTAGCACGGTGTGGGGGGTCAACCAGCCCCAGCATTTT	TRBV12-5	TRBJ1-5	.	14	.
CASSLVRGYTGELFF	TGTGCCAGCAGCTTAGTGCGGGGATACACCGGGGAGCTGTTTTTT	TRBV11-3	TRBJ2-2	.	15	.
CASSPLRVNTEAFF	TGTGCCAGCTCACCCCTGAGGGTGAACACTGAAGCTTTCTTT	TRBV18	TRBJ1-1	few	14	.
CSVGWASGNTIYF	TGCAGCGTTGGGTGGGCCTCTGGAAACACCATATATTTT	TRBV29-1	TRBJ1-3	.	13	.
CASSPSGNSYYNEQFF	TGTGCCAGCAGCCCTTCGGGGAACAGCTACTACAATGAGCAGTTCTTC	TRBV7-2	TRBJ2-1	.	16	.
CASSLVEGSSGPEVTGELFF	TGTGCCAGCAGCTTGGTGGAGGGATCATCCGGTCCGGAGGTGACCGGGGAGCTGTTTTTT	TRBV5-4	TRBJ2-2	.	20	.
CASSPGTGATIF	TGTGCCAGCAGCCCCGGGACAGGGGCCACAATCTTC	TRBV7-9	TRBJ1-2	.	12	TRBD1
CASSAGGYEQYF	TGTGCCAGCAGCGCCGGGGGGTACGAGCAGTACTTC	TRBV9	TRBJ2-7	once	12	TRBD2
CASTLTPGGGGNTIYF	TGTGCCAGCACCCTTACTCCCGGCGGGGGGGGAAACACCATATATTTT	TRBV6-6	TRBJ1-3	.	16	.
CSVLSPDRESSYTF	TGCAGCGTTCTGTCTCCGGACAGGGAAAGTAGCTACACCTTC	TRBV29-1	TRBJ1-2	.	14	TRBD1
CASMNGDSQETQYF	TGTGCCAGCATGAACGGCGACAGCCAAGAGACCCAGTACTTC	TRBV6-6	TRBJ2-5	.	14	.
CASSVQGLSNEKLFF	TGTGCCAGCAGCGTACAGGGATTATCTAATGAAAAACTGTTTTTT	TRBV9	TRBJ1-4	.	15	.
CASSIDPSGDYGYTF	TGTGCCAGTAGTATAGATCCATCAGGCGACTATGGCTACACCTTC	TRBV19	TRBJ1-2	.	15	.
CASSVGDRAAGELFF	TGTGCCAGCAGCGTAGGAGACAGGGCCGCCGGGGAGCTGTTTTTT	TRBV7-9	TRBJ2-2	once	15	TRBD1
CASSLGGANSPLHF	TGTGCCAGCAGCTTGGGGGGAGCTAATTCACCCCTCCACTTT	TRBV5-8	TRBJ1-6	.	14	.
CASSLTGFYEQYF	TGTGCCAGCAGCCTAACAGGCTTCTACGAGCAGTACTTC	TRBV5-5	TRBJ2-7	.	13	.